One and the same sample provided the 6 T cell receptor beta chains below, sequenced in a study of blood T cells in healthy people across ages. A sample-barcoded 5' primer and a J-beta primer mix were used in a second PCR of about 7 to 12 cycles. One entry per CDR3 protein, called by TCRdb with MiXCR from the 5' RACE reads. There are some 1.6 million distinct CDR3 sequences in the sample; approximately 32% occur only once, and about 11% lies in the top ten. The specimen sequenced was blood. The receptors shown here come from a woman aged 25 to 39 in good health.

The chain links TRBV29-1 to TRBJ1-2, with D uncertain. With 6 bases removed from V and 7 bases from J, the gap between germline ends came to 30 bases. The CDR3 has 17 amino acids. CDR1 and CDR2 from the germline V gene are SQVTM and ANQGSEA. DNA of the CDR3: TGCAGCGTGAAGGCTGAAAGGGTCTATCCCTTACAAAGTGGCTACACCTTC. Translated, it gives CSVKAERVYPLQSGYTF.

This clonotype was seen only a few times. V is TRBV15 and J is TRBJ2-3; tentative D call: TRBD2 (6 bases). Trimming cost V 1 base and J 6 bases, with 17 bases left between them. Germline CDR1 and CDR2: LNHNV and YYDKDF (reference sequence). The CDR3 is 16 amino acids. The CDR3 DNA follows: TGTGCCACCAGCAGAGCAGCGGGTCCAAAAACGGATACGCAGTATTTT. Amino acids: CATSRAAGPKTDTQYF.

The chain combines TRBV5-1 with TRBJ2-3; 8 bases line up with TRBD1. Unmatched junction bases numbered 6, after V lost 7 bases and J lost 2 bases. This CDR3 spans 14 amino acids. The germline CDR1 and CDR2 sequences are SGHRS and YFSETQ. For the CDR3, the DNA is TGCGCCAGCTTGGAGGACAGGGTCACAGATACGCAGTATTTT. It is translated as CASLEDRVTDTQYF.

Many counts were recorded for this clonotype. This chain joins TRBV20-1 and TRBJ2-7, with 9 positions matching TRBD2. Germline CDR1 reads DFQATT; CDR2 reads SNEGSKA (reference sequence). This CDR3 has 14 amino acids. V lost 3 bases, J lost 3 bases, and 6 bases stayed unmatched. The CDR3 region is CSASRLADIYEQYF. The CDR3 DNA is TGCAGTGCTAGCAGACTAGCGGATATCTACGAGCAGTACTTC.

About this clonotype itself: Since no conserved phenylalanine or tryptophan closes the CDR3, a read error is the likely cause. The chain is built from TRBV5-1 and TRBJ2-5; tentatively, D is TRBD1 or TRBD2 (5 bases each). Per germline, CDR1 SGHRS and CDR2 YFSETQ. V was cut by 4 bases and J by 1 base, with 14 bases left in between. This CDR3 spans 15 amino acids. CDR3 protein: CASSVNGGIQETQYV. The CDR3 DNA follows: TGCGCCAGCAGCGTAAATGGGGGTATCCAAGAGACCCAGTACGTC.

The genes are TRBV12-3 or TRBV12-4 and TRBJ1-5; D not certain. The V end lost 3 bases, the J end lost 0 bases, and 9 bases lay between the germline ends. This CDR3 region has 15 residues. The DNA for the CDR3 is TGTGCCAGCAGTTTTGAGGGAAATAGCAATCAGCCCCAGCATTTT. Translating it yields CASSFEGNSNQPQHF.